This entry concerns a single TCR beta chain. Its antigen is undetermined. Germline values: CDR1 PRHDT, CDR2 FYEKMQ (reference sequence). Germline trimming cut 5 bases from V and 3 bases from J; bases unmatched to any gene: 7. The CDR3 contains 16 residues. Primers: 60 Vbeta forward and 13 Jbeta reverse. Measured with immunoSEQ multiplex PCR; TCRdb has only the in-frame clones, and not every one. The table lists some 160,000 clones, around 78% of them singletons. This entry is derived from a study of cytomegalovirus exposure and HLA in healthy donors. The study's findings and limits: Per published accounts, TCR beta sequences correctly predicted the HLA-A and HLA-B alleles of most subjects. Reportedly, diagnosis of cytomegalovirus status by the classifier showed high specificity and sensitivity. Researchers reported in a later analysis that a missense DCLRE1C variant was tied to TCR beta V- and J-gene trimming. Later analysis indicated greater clonal expansion among HLA-associated TCR beta chains than among equally common other chains.

Sequencing was done on a sample of PBMCs. The genes are TRBV13 and TRBJ1-2; 12 bases are shared with TRBD1. This clonotype was sampled from a man aged 35 to 55 in good health and CMV-seronegative. This chain's CDR3 is CASSVSGQGAHYGYTF. The DNA for the CDR3 is TGTGCCAGCAGCGTATCGGGACAGGGGGCTCACTATGGCTACACCTTC.